Below are 17 T cell receptor beta chains sequenced from a single sample in a study of CD8 T cell repertoires and HIV-1 epitope variants. Here immunoSEQ multiplex PCR was the method, and the copy in TCRdb shows in-frame clones only, minus some. The data hold 5,500 to 7,000 clones, with about 64% observed a single time. These receptors' antigens are unknown. Sequencing used cultured CD8+ T cells derived from PBMCs. These receptors all come from a male donor with HIV.

The rearrangement uses TRBV11-2 and TRBJ2-5, with D perhaps matching TRBD1 (5 bases). Germline assignment: CDR1 SGHAT and CDR2 FQNNGV. The CDR3 totals 13 residues. The V end lost 0 bases, the J end lost 11 bases, and 13 bases lay between the germline ends. The CDR3 DNA reads as TGTGCCAGCAGCTTAGAAGGGGCGCGAGAGCAGTACTTC. Translation gives CASSLEGAREQYF.

A single count supports this clone. This rearrangement joins TRBV7-9 to TRBJ2-7; either TRBD1 or TRBD2 may fit D (5 bases each). Trimming cost V 4 bases and J 2 bases, with 12 bases left between them. Germline-derived CDR1 and CDR2 are SEHNR and FQNEAQ (reference sequence). The CDR3 spans 14 residues. CDR3 nucleotide sequence: TGTGCCAGCAGCTGGGACCTAAGCACCTACGAGCAGTACTTC. This encodes CASSWDLSTYEQYF.

The V and J genes are TRBV11-2 and TRBJ2-5, with 7 bases matching TRBD1. Gene TRBJ2-7 matches the end of the DNA better, so the J call may be wrong. The germline CDR1 and CDR2 sequences are SGHAT and FQNNGV. This CDR3 is built from 13 residues. CDR3 DNA: TGTGCCAGCAGCCCGGGACAGCTCTACGAGCAGTACTTC. It yields the protein CASSPGQLYEQYF.

This chain joins TRBV11-2 and TRBJ2-2, with 9 bases fitting TRBD1. Germline assignment: CDR1 SGHAT and CDR2 FQNNGV. Trimming took 3 bases from V and 4 from J; bases not matched to a gene: 3. There are 15 residues in the CDR3. CDR3 bases: TGTGCCAGCAGCTTTGTGACAGGGGGCACCGGGGAGCTGTTTTTT. Protein sequence: CASSFVTGGTGELFF.

This clone was observed a handful of times. The CDR3 DNA follows: TGTGCCAGCAGCTTAGCGGGACAGGGCTCCTACAATGAGCAGTTCTTC. Its protein product is CASSLAGQGSYNEQFF. This chain joins TRBV7-9 and TRBJ2-1; TRBD1 matches at 9 bases. CDR1 is SEHNR and CDR2 is FQNEAQ in the germline V gene (reference sequence). V lost 0 bases, J lost 0 bases, and 0 bases stayed unmatched. This CDR3 comprises 16 residues.

This clone has only one observation. V usage is TRBV7-9 and J usage is TRBJ2-5, with D tentatively TRBD1 (5 bases). Germline-derived CDR1 and CDR2 are SEHNR and FQNEAQ (reference sequence). The CDR3 spans 14 residues. V was cut by 4 bases and J by 4 bases, with 13 bases left in between. CDR3 amino acids: CASSSTQGLETQYF. In DNA form, the CDR3 reads TGTGCCAGCAGCTCGACCCAGGGTTTAGAGACCCAGTACTTC.

The CDR3 region is CASSESTSGDHYEQYF. The CDR3, as DNA: TGCGCCAGCAGTGAGTCGACTAGCGGGGATCACTACGAGCAGTACTTC. V usage is TRBV10-1 and J usage is TRBJ2-7; 11 positions agree with TRBD2. V dropped 0 bases and J dropped 3; count of bases not matched to a gene: 4. Germline lookup yields CDR1 WNHNN and CDR2 SYGVQD (reference sequence). This CDR3 comprises 16 residues.

The chain has TRBV29-1 and TRBJ2-1; no definite D call. V was trimmed by 2 bases and J by 6 bases, leaving 11 bases between them. The CDR3 is 13 amino acids. Germline CDR1 is SQVTM and CDR2 is ANQGSEA. For the CDR3, the DNA is TGCAGCGTTGAACCGGACCCTGGCAATGAGCAGTTCTTC. It codes for CSVEPDPGNEQFF.

J is TRBJ1-1 and V is TRBV11-2; D is ambiguous. This CDR3 is built from 13 residues. Germline V gives CDR1 SGHAT, CDR2 FQNNGV. V lost 5 bases, J lost 6 bases, and 13 bases lay in between. CDR3 loop: CASSESEGPEAFF. The CDR3 coding sequence is TGTGCCAGCAGCGAGAGTGAGGGCCCTGAAGCTTTCTTT.

The table lists this clone with a few counts. The chain joins TRBV4-1 to TRBJ2-7; D is undetermined. The V gene's germline CDR1 is MGHRA and CDR2 YSYEKL. The CDR3 runs to 13 residues. Trimming cost V 0 bases and J 5 bases, with 8 bases left between them. The CDR3 sequence is CASSQDSGDEQYF. The CDR3 DNA is TGCGCCAGCAGCCAAGATTCGGGTGACGAGCAGTACTTC.

The chain combines TRBV29-1 with TRBJ2-1; D unresolved. The CDR3 runs 11 residues. Deletions cut 8 bases from V and 4 bases from J, with 9 bases between. CDR1 SQVTM and CDR2 ANQGSEA come from the germline V gene. The CDR3 loop is CSPEVYNEQFF. The CDR3 DNA follows: TGCAGCCCAGAGGTATACAATGAGCAGTTCTTC.

V is TRBV4-3 and J is TRBJ2-7; 8 positions match TRBD1. CDR1 LGHNA and CDR2 YSLEER come from the germline V gene. V was pared by 4 bases and J by 1 base, with 3 bases of the junction left unmatched. This CDR3 has 14 amino acids. As DNA, the CDR3 is TGCGCCAGCAGCCTGGGGACAGGTTCCTACGAGCAGTACTTC. Translated: CASSLGTGSYEQYF.

The chain employs TRBV5-1 and TRBJ2-7, with TRBD1 matching over 8 bases. The V gene's germline CDR1 is SGHRS and CDR2 YFSETQ. After removal of 0 bases from V and 5 bases from J, the junction contained 4 bases not matched to a gene. The CDR3 length is 14 residues. CDR3 in amino acids: CASSLGTGSNEQYF. The CDR3 nucleotides are TGCGCCAGCAGCTTGGGGACAGGGTCTAACGAGCAGTACTTC.

This chain links TRBV7-8 with TRBJ2-1, with a tentative D call TRBD2 (6 bases). Germline CDR1 SGHVS, CDR2 FQNEAQ. The V end was cut by 7 bases, the J end by 3 bases, with 13 bases between. The CDR3 loop spans 14 amino acids. The CDR3 sequence is CASISGENYNEQFF. The CDR3 region has the DNA TGTGCCAGCATTTCGGGAGAGAACTACAATGAGCAGTTCTTC.

By share, this clone counts as medium-sized. V gene TRBV7-9 combines with J gene TRBJ2-2; D is undetermined. This CDR3 comprises 12 residues. CDR1 SEHNR and CDR2 FQNEAQ come from the germline V gene (reference sequence). The V end was cut by 5 bases, the J end by 7 bases, with 8 bases between. The CDR3 region is CASSLQDGELFF. CDR3 sequence (DNA): TGTGCCAGCAGCCTTCAGGACGGGGAGCTGTTTTTT. Based on the CDR3 plus reference TRBV7-9 and TRBJ2-2, the full variable domain is DTGVSQNPRHKITKRGQNVTFRCDPISEHNRLYWYRQTLGQGPEFLTYFQNEAQLEKSRLLSDRFSAERPKGSFSTLEIQRTEQGDSAMYLCASSLQDGELFFGEGSRLTVL.

This clone is termed hyperexpanded. This sequence joins TRBV13 and TRBJ2-5; D perhaps matches TRBD2 (5 bases). V lost 4 bases and J lost 2, with 14 bases in between. CDR3 length: 15 residues. CDR1 and CDR2 from the germline V gene are PRHDT and FYEKMQ (reference sequence). In DNA, the CDR3 is TGTGCCAGCAGCTCCGCCGGGATAGATCAAGAGACCCAGTACTTC. Translating gives CASSSAGIDQETQYF.

The chain employs TRBV2 and TRBJ1-1; D is undetermined. The ends were cut back, 3 bases at V and 4 bases at J, with 3 bases in the middle. The CDR3 contains 11 residues. Germline values: CDR1 SNHLY, CDR2 FYNNEI. CDR3 sequence reads: CASSEGTEAFF. The CDR3 nucleotides read TGTGCCAGCAGTGAGGGCACTGAAGCTTTCTTT.